This T cell receptor (beta chain) is from a study of T cell responses to AZD1222 COVID-19 vaccine. Trimming took 2 bases from V and 7 from J, leaving 9 bases between them. Germline assignment: CDR1 ENHRY and CDR2 SYGVKD. The CDR3 loop spans 12 amino acids. Profiled with immunoSEQ multiplex PCR; TCRdb holds only in-frame clones, not every one. The sample holds some 200,000 clones, about 92% seen once. On this clone: What it recognizes is unknown.

Regarding the study as a whole: Spike-specific TCR breadth and depth were elevated following two AZD1222 doses.

This chain joins TRBV10-3 and TRBJ2-7, with D unresolved. This sequence was found in an adult in good health. The material was peripheral blood, obtained on day 0 of MenACWY control vaccination. Written as DNA, the CDR3 is TGTGCCATCAGTGAGCGGGTTGGGGAGCAGTACTTC. The encoded protein is CAISERVGEQYF.